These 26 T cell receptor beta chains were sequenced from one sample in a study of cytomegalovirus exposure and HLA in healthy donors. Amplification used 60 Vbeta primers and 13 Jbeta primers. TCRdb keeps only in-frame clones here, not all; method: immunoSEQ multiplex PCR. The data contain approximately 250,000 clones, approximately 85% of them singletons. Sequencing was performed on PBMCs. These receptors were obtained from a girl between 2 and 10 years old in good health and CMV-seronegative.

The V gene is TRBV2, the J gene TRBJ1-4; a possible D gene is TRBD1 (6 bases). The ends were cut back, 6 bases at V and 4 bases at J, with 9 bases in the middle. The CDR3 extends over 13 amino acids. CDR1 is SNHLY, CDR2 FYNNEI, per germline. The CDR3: CASRGQNNEKLFF. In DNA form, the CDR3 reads TGTGCCAGCAGGGGACAAAATAATGAAAAACTGTTTTTT.

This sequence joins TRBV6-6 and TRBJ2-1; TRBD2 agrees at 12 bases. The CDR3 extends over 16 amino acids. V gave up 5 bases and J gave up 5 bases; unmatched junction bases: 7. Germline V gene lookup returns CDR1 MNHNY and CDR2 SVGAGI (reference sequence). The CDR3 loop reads CASSTSTSGRHNEQFF. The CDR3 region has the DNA TGTGCCAGCAGTACATCCACTAGCGGGAGGCACAATGAGCAGTTCTTC.

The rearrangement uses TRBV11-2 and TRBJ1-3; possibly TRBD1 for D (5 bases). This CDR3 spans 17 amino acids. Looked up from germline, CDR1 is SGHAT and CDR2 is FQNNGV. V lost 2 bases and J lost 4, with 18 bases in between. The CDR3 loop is CASSLRPGGVTGNTIYF. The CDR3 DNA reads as TGTGCCAGCAGCTTAAGGCCGGGGGGGGTTACGGGAAACACCATATATTTT.

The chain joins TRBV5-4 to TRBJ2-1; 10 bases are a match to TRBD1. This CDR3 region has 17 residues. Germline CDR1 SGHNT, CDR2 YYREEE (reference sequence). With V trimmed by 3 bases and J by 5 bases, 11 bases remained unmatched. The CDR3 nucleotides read TGTGCCAGCAGCTGGGTGGCCGGGACAGGGGACAACAATGAGCAGTTCTTC. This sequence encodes CASSWVAGTGDNNEQFF.

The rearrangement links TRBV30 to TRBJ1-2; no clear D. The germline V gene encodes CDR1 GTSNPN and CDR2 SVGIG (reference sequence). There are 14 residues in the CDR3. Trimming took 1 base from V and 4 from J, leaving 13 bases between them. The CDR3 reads CAWSDDRLLYGYTF. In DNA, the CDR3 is TGTGCCTGGAGTGATGACCGACTTCTCTATGGCTACACCTTC.

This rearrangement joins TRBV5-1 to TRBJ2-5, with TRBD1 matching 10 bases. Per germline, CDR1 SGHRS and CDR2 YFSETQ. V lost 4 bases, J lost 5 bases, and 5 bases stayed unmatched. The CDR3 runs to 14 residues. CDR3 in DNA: TGCGCCAGCAGCCCCAGGACAGGGGGGGAGACCCAGTACTTC. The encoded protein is CASSPRTGGETQYF.

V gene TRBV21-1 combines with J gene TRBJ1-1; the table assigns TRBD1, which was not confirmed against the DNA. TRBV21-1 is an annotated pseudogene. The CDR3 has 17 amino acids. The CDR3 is CASSKIRVRQVLTEAFF. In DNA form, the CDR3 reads TGTGCCAGCAGCAAAATTAGGGTTCGACAGGTGTTGACTGAAGCTTTCTTT.

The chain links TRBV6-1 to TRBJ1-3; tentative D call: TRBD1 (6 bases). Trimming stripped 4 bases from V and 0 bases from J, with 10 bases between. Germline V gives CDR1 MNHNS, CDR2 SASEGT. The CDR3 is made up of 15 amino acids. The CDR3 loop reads CASSVGQNSGNTIYF. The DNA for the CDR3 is TGTGCCAGCAGTGTAGGACAGAACTCTGGAAACACCATATATTTT.

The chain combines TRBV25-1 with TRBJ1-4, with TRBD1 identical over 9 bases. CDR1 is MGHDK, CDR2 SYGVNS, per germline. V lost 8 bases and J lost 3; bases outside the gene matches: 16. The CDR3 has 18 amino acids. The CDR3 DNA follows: TGTGCCAGCTCAAAGCCCCATCCGGGACAGGGTCCTAATGAAAAACTGTTTTTT. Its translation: CASSKPHPGQGPNEKLFF.

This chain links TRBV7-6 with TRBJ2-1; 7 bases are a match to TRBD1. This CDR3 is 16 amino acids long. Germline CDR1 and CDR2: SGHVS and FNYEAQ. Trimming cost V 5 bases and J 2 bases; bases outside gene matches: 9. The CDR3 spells CASSSEGAMPYNEQFF. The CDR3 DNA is TGTGCCAGCAGCAGTGAGGGGGCGATGCCCTACAATGAGCAGTTCTTC.

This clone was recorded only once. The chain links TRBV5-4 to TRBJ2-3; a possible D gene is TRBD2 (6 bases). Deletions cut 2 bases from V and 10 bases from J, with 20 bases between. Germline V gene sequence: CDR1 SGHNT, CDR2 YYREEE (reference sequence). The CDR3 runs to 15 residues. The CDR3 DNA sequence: TGTGCCAGCAGCTTAGGGACTCCAGGTGTGGATGCGCAGTATTTT. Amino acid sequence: CASSLGTPGVDAQYF.

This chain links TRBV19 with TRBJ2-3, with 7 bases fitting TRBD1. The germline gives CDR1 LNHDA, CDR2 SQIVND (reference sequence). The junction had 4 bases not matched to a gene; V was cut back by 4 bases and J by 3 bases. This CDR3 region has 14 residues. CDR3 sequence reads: CASSRLTGTDTQYF. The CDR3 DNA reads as TGTGCCAGTAGTAGACTGACAGGGACAGATACGCAGTATTTT.

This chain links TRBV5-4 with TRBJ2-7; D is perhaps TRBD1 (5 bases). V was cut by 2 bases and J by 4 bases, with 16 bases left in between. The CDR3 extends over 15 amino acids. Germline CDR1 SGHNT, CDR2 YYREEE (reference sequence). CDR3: CASSFTGSSIYEQYF. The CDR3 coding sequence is TGTGCCAGCAGCTTTACAGGCTCCAGTATTTACGAGCAGTACTTC.

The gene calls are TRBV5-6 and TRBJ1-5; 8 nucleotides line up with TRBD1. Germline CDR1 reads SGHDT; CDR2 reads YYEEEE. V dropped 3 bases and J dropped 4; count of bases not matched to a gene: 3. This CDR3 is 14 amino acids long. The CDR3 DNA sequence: TGTGCCAGCAGCTCCCGGGACAGGAATCAGCCCCAGCATTTT. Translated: CASSSRDRNQPQHF.

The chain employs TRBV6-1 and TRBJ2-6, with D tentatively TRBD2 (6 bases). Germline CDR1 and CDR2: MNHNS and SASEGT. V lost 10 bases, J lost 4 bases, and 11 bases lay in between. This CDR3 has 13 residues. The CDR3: CATLRGGANVLTF. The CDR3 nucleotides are TGTGCCACCCTCCGGGGGGGGGCCAACGTCCTGACTTTC.

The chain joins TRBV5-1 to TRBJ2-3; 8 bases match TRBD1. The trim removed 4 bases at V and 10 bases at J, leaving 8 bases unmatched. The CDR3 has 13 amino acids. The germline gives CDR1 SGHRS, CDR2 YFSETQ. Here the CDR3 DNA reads TGCGCCAGCAGCCCGGGACAGGCCACGCCGCAGTATTTT. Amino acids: CASSPGQATPQYF.

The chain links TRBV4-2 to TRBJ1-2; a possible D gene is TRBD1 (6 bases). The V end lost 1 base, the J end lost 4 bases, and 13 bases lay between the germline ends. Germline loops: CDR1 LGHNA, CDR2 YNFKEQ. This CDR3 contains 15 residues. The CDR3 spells CASSQANRAGYGYTF. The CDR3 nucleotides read TGTGCCAGCAGCCAAGCAAACAGGGCTGGCTATGGCTACACCTTC.

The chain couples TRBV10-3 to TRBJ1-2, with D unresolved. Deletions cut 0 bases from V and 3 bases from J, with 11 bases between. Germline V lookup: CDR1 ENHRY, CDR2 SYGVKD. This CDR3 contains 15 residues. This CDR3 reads CAISESPRFDYGYTF. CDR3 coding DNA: TGTGCCATCAGTGAGTCCCCCAGGTTCGACTATGGCTACACCTTC.

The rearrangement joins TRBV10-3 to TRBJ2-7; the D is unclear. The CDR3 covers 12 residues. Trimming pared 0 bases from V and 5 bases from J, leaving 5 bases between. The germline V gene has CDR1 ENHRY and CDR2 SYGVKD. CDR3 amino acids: CAISESLNEQYF. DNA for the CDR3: TGTGCCATCAGTGAGTCTCTAAACGAGCAGTACTTC.

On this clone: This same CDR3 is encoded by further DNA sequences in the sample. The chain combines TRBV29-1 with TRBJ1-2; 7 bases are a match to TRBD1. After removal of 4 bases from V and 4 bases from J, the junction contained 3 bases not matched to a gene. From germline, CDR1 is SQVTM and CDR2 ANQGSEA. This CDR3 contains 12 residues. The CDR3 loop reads CSVGQGGYGYTF. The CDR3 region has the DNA TGCAGCGTTGGACAGGGAGGCTATGGCTACACCTTC.

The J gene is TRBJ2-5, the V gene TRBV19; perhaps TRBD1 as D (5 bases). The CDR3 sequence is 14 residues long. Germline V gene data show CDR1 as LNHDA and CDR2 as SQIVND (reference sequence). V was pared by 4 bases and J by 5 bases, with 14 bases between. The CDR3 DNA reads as TGTGCCAGTAGTACGGCAGGGTCTTGGGAGACCCAGTACTTC. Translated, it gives CASSTAGSWETQYF.

The CDR3 reads CASSYYAGLDEQYF. The CDR3 nucleotides are TGTGCCAGCAGTTACTATGCGGGACTAGACGAGCAGTACTTC. The genes are TRBV6-5 and TRBJ2-5; TRBD2 aligns across 8 bases. The better agreement between TRBJ2-7 and the DNA end casts doubt on the J call. The CDR3 is 14 residues long. CDR1 and CDR2 from the germline V gene are MNHEY and SVGAGI.

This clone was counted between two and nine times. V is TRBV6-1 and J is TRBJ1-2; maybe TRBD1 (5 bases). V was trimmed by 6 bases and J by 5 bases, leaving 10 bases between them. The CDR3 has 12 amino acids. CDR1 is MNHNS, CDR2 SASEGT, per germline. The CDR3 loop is CASREDMYGYTF. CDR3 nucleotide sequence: TGTGCCAGCAGAGAGGACATGTATGGCTACACCTTC.

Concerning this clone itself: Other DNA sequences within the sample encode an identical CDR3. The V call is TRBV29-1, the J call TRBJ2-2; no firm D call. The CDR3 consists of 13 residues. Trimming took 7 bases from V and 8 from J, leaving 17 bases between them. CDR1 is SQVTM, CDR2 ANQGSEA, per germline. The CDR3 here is CSALPGMAGELFF. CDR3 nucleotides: TGCAGCGCCTTGCCAGGAATGGCTGGGGAGCTGTTTTTT.

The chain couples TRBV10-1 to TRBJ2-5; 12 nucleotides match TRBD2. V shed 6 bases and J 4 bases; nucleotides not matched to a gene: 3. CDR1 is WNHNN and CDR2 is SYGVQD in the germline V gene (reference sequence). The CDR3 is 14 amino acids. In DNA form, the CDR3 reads TGCGCCAGCAGCGCGGGACTAGCGGGAGAGACCCAGTACTTC. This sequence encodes CASSAGLAGETQYF.

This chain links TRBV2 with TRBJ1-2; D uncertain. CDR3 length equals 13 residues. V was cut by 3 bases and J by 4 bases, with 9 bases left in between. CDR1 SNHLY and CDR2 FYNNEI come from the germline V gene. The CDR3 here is CASSDELSYGYTF. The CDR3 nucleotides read TGTGCCAGCAGTGACGAGCTGTCCTATGGCTACACCTTC.